Sequencing of this T cell receptor (beta chain) was carried out in a study of T cells after posttransplantation cyclophosphamide. Peripheral blood was collected from the related graft donor on the marrow donation day. Points from the study as a whole: Later blood repertoires were often dominated by clones from the donor CD8+ memory compartment. Tissue-infiltrating T cells from skin or gut overlapped little with blood T cells. Recipient CMV seropositivity and CMV reactivation strongly tracked TRB clonality.

This clone was counted at least ten times. Its specificity is not known. TCRdb keeps only in-frame clones here, not all; method: immunoSEQ multiplex PCR. The sample contains about 41,000 clones, none of them singletons. Per germline, CDR1 LNHDA and CDR2 SQIVND (reference sequence). V lost 8 bases to trimming and J lost 7 bases; unmatched junction nucleotides: 6. The CDR3 runs 13 residues. The chain links TRBV19 to TRBJ1-5, with 9 bases fitting TRBD1. Sample: PBMCs. The clonotype was recovered from a man aged 25 to 40 in good health and a related stem cell transplant donor. The CDR3 DNA reads as TGTGCCAGTGGAACAGGGGGCGGGCAGCCCCAGCATTTT. Protein sequence: CASGTGGGQPQHF.